The rows below give T cell receptor beta chains drawn from one sample of a study of T cell changes during pregnancy in multiple sclerosis. Clones were read by immunoSEQ multiplex PCR, and TCRdb kept only the in-frame ones, dropping some. The data hold roughly 70,000 clones, with around 92% observed a single time. The starting material was peripheral blood, obtained in the third trimester of pregnancy. Source of these receptors: a female donor in good health, enrolled as a control in a pregnancy study. CDR3s include the opening cysteine and the closing phenylalanine or tryptophan. Each record gives: V gene, clone size, D gene, J gene, CDR3 DNA, CDR3 protein. A D gene is named only where the DNA matches it firmly. Not all rows give a size; the values are once, few, many and, for expanded clones, a class.

v_gene: TRBV25-1; abundance: -; d_gene: -; j_gene: TRBJ1-6; CDR3nt: TGTGCCAGCAGCGAAACAGGGAATGGTTCACCCCTCCACTTT; CDR3aa: CASSETGNGSPLHF
v_gene: TRBV4-3; abundance: -; d_gene: TRBD2; j_gene: TRBJ2-2; CDR3nt: TGCGCCAGCAGCCAAGATACTAGCGTGTACACCGGGGAGCTGTTTTTT; CDR3aa: CASSQDTSVYTGELFF
v_gene: TRBV6-1; abundance: -; d_gene: -; j_gene: TRBJ1-1; CDR3nt: TGTGCCAGCTTCCGGGGGGCCCCGGGGGAAGCTTTCTTT; CDR3aa: CASFRGAPGEAFF
v_gene: TRBV29-1; abundance: -; d_gene: TRBD2; j_gene: TRBJ2-1; CDR3nt: TGCAGCGTCACTAGCGGGAGGGCCGTAGAGCAGTTCTTC; CDR3aa: CSVTSGRAVEQFF
v_gene: TRBV4-2; abundance: -; d_gene: TRBD2; j_gene: TRBJ2-2; CDR3nt: TGTGCCAGCAGCTATACCTCTAGCGGGAGGAACACCGGGGAGCTGTTTTTT; CDR3aa: CASSYTSSGRNTGELFF
v_gene: TRBV5-1; abundance: -; d_gene: TRBD2; j_gene: TRBJ2-1; CDR3nt: TGCGCCAGCAGCTGGCGGCTACTAGCGGGGGGGCCGTCGGGGAATGAGCAGTTCTTC; CDR3aa: CASSWRLLAGGPSGNEQFF
v_gene: TRBV27; abundance: -; d_gene: -; j_gene: TRBJ2-3; CDR3nt: TGTGCCAGCAGTTTATTTTCCGGCACAGATACGCAGTATTTT; CDR3aa: CASSLFSGTDTQYF
v_gene: TRBV10-3; abundance: -; d_gene: -; j_gene: TRBJ2-4; CDR3nt: TGTGCCATCAGTGAGGGTCAGGGACTTATAGCCAAAAACATTCAGTACTTC; CDR3aa: CAISEGQGLIAKNIQYF
v_gene: TRBV29-1; abundance: -; d_gene: -; j_gene: TRBJ2-1; CDR3nt: TGCAGCGTTAAAGGCGGGTTCTCCTACAATGAGCAGTTCTTC; CDR3aa: CSVKGGFSYNEQFF
v_gene: TRBV7-2; abundance: once; d_gene: TRBD1; j_gene: TRBJ2-7; CDR3nt: TGTGCCAGCAGCTTCACCGGGACAGGGCTTTCCTACGAGCAGTACTTC; CDR3aa: CASSFTGTGLSYEQYF
v_gene: TRBV27; abundance: -; d_gene: TRBD1; j_gene: TRBJ2-7; CDR3nt: TGTGCCAGCACCCGGGCCGGGACAGCAGCCTACGAGCAGTACTTC; CDR3aa: CASTRAGTAAYEQYF
v_gene: TRBV29-1; abundance: -; d_gene: TRBD2; j_gene: TRBJ2-3; CDR3nt: TGCAGCGTTGGGCCTAGCGGGGAAGATACGCAGTATTTT; CDR3aa: CSVGPSGEDTQYF
v_gene: TRBV5-1; abundance: -; d_gene: TRBD2; j_gene: TRBJ2-7; CDR3nt: TGCGCCAGCAGCTTGGCCGACGGGGGGGGCTACGAGCAGTACTTC; CDR3aa: CASSLADGGGYEQYF
v_gene: TRBV2; abundance: -; d_gene: TRBD1; j_gene: TRBJ1-6; CDR3nt: TGTGCCAGGGGGGGGACAGGGGGTAATTCACCCCTCCACTTT; CDR3aa: CARGGTGGNSPLHF
v_gene: TRBV19; abundance: -; d_gene: -; j_gene: TRBJ1-1; CDR3nt: TGTGCCAGTAGCACCTGGACAGAGGATCGACCCGAAGCTTTCTTT; CDR3aa: CASSTWTEDRPEAFF
v_gene: TRBV11-3; abundance: -; d_gene: -; j_gene: TRBJ2-7; CDR3nt: TGTGCCAGCAGCTTAGGACTCCCGTCGAGCGAGCAGTACTTC; CDR3aa: CASSLGLPSSEQYF
v_gene: TRBV5-1; abundance: -; d_gene: TRBD2; j_gene: TRBJ2-1; CDR3nt: TGCGCCAGCAGCCCGGGGACTAGCGGGTATTCCTACAATGAGCAGTTCTTC; CDR3aa: CASSPGTSGYSYNEQFF
v_gene: TRBV6-1; abundance: medium-sized; d_gene: TRBD2; j_gene: TRBJ2-7; CDR3nt: TGTGCCAGCAGTGAAAGGGCTAGCGGGAGTTACGAGCAGTACTTC; CDR3aa: CASSERASGSYEQYF
v_gene: TRBV28; abundance: -; d_gene: -; j_gene: TRBJ1-2; CDR3nt: TGTGCCAGCACTCCTGGGGGGGGAAACTATGGCTACACCTTC; CDR3aa: CASTPGGGNYGYTF
v_gene: TRBV6-1; abundance: -; d_gene: -; j_gene: TRBJ1-1; CDR3nt: TGTGCCAGCAATCTGGGACAGAACACTGAAGCTTTCTTT; CDR3aa: CASNLGQNTEAFF
v_gene: TRBV10-3; abundance: -; d_gene: TRBD2; j_gene: TRBJ2-5; CDR3nt: TGTGCCATCAGCCAGGGACTAGCGGGGGCCGGGGAGACCCAGTACTTC; CDR3aa: CAISQGLAGAGETQYF
v_gene: TRBV27; abundance: -; d_gene: -; j_gene: TRBJ1-1; CDR3nt: TGTGCCAGCAGTCCACAGTCAGAGACTGAAGCTTTCTTT; CDR3aa: CASSPQSETEAFF
v_gene: TRBV7-9; abundance: -; d_gene: TRBD2; j_gene: TRBJ2-5; CDR3nt: TGTGCCAGCAGCTTAGCGCTAGCGGGGACCCAGTACTTC; CDR3aa: CASSLALAGTQYF
v_gene: TRBV28; abundance: -; d_gene: TRBD1; j_gene: TRBJ1-1; CDR3nt: TGTGCCAGCAGTATACCGACAGGGATCAACACTGAAGCTTTCTTT; CDR3aa: CASSIPTGINTEAFF
v_gene: TRBV28; abundance: -; d_gene: TRBD1; j_gene: TRBJ2-1; CDR3nt: TGTGCCAGCAGTATCTCCAGGGGGCGCGGGCCCCTCTCTACAAATGAGCAGTTCTTC; CDR3aa: CASSISRGRGPLSTNEQFF
v_gene: TRBV11-2; abundance: -; d_gene: TRBD1; j_gene: TRBJ1-1; CDR3nt: TGTGCCAGCAGCTGGGGCCCGGGACAGGGTGGGGTGAACACTGAAGCTTTCTTT; CDR3aa: CASSWGPGQGGVNTEAFF
v_gene: TRBV28; abundance: -; d_gene: TRBD1; j_gene: TRBJ2-1; CDR3nt: TGTGCCAGCAGTGCACAGGGGGCGTCGAATTACAATGAGCAGTTCTTC; CDR3aa: CASSAQGASNYNEQFF
v_gene: TRBV7-9; abundance: -; d_gene: -; j_gene: TRBJ1-2; CDR3nt: TGTGCCAGCAGCTTAGGGTCGGTCTATGGCTACACCTTC; CDR3aa: CASSLGSVYGYTF
v_gene: TRBV19; abundance: once; d_gene: TRBD2; j_gene: TRBJ2-3; CDR3nt: TGTGCCAGTAGTATCACGCGACTAGCGGGAGGAGATACGCAGTATTTT; CDR3aa: CASSITRLAGGDTQYF
v_gene: TRBV5-4; abundance: -; d_gene: -; j_gene: TRBJ2-1; CDR3nt: TGTGCCAGCAGCTTGTTTGCGGCGGGGCGGTCTTACAATGAGCAGTTCTTC; CDR3aa: CASSLFAAGRSYNEQFF
v_gene: TRBV15; abundance: -; d_gene: TRBD2; j_gene: TRBJ2-7; CDR3nt: TGTGCCACCAGCAGAGATCTGGCCAGCGGGAGCTACGAGCAGTACTTC; CDR3aa: CATSRDLASGSYEQYF
v_gene: TRBV7-9; abundance: -; d_gene: TRBD2; j_gene: TRBJ2-3; CDR3nt: TGTGCCAGCAGGGTCAAACCGGGACTAGCGGGAGGAAGAACAGATACGCAGTATTTT; CDR3aa: CASRVKPGLAGGRTDTQYF
v_gene: TRBV4-1; abundance: few; d_gene: -; j_gene: TRBJ2-2; CDR3nt: TGCGCCAGCAGCCAAGAGAGGACTCTGGAGCTGTTTTTT; CDR3aa: CASSQERTLELFF
v_gene: TRBV5-1; abundance: -; d_gene: -; j_gene: TRBJ1-2; CDR3nt: TGCGCCAGCAGCCTTGGTCGAGATGGCTACACCTTC; CDR3aa: CASSLGRDGYTF
v_gene: TRBV4-1; abundance: -; d_gene: TRBD2; j_gene: TRBJ2-3; CDR3nt: TGCGCCAGCAGGCAAGTCGGCGGGAGGAGTGATACGCAGTATTTT; CDR3aa: CASRQVGGRSDTQYF
v_gene: TRBV19; abundance: -; d_gene: TRBD1; j_gene: TRBJ2-1; CDR3nt: TGTGCCAGTACTCGCCAGGGGGACCCGGACAATGAGCAGTTCTTC; CDR3aa: CASTRQGDPDNEQFF
v_gene: TRBV28; abundance: -; d_gene: TRBD2; j_gene: TRBJ2-1; CDR3nt: TGTGCCAGCAGTCGATATAGCGGGATTGATGAGCAGTTCTTC; CDR3aa: CASSRYSGIDEQFF